This T cell receptor beta chain originates from a study of Graves' ophthalmopathy and Graves' hyperthyroidism (dated by TCRdb to between 2017 and 2018). With respect to the entire study: Hyperthyroidism was defined as stable when no progression to ophthalmopathy occurred within 18 months of follow-up. In roughly 6 hyperthyroidism patients, T-cell repertoires of thyroid tissue and blood were compared. The study used TCR beta repertoire signatures to distinguish Graves' ophthalmopathy from Graves' hyperthyroidism and to predict progression to ophthalmopathy. To explore V-J signatures that distinguish ophthalmopathy from hyperthyroidism, a discovery set of 100 patients was enrolled, made up of 40 to 45 with ophthalmopathy and 57 with stable hyperthyroidism. In total, some 130 blood samples were TCR-sequenced: some 40 ophthalmopathy, some 75 hyperthyroidism and approximately 17 hyperthyroidism-to-ophthalmopathy patients. After sampling, hyperthyroidism patients received methimazole starting at 30 mg daily, and ophthalmopathy patients received high-dose intravenous methylprednisolone. An independent validation cohort was composed of fewer than 20 hyperthyroidism patients and some 16 patients who later progressed from hyperthyroidism to ophthalmopathy. Summary of the overall study and its limitations: Sample size was not statistically predetermined, and group allocation was not concealed from the investigators. Among expanded thyroid clonotypes with frequency above 0.001, most also showed up in blood, which suggests that blood repertoires may reflect the thyroid immune response. In cross-validation, the 13-signature model distinguished ophthalmopathy from stable hyperthyroidism with approximately 90% sensitivity and about 81% specificity, while in the test set the corresponding values were about 80% and 75%. In validation, the model predicted ophthalmopathy progression with less than 71% sensitivity and roughly 72% specificity; fewer than 15 predicted patients were CT-confirmed with GO in a median of around 6 months.

Measured from the cysteine to the phenylalanine, the CDR3 is 14 residues long. CDR3 DNA only is kept here, 42 bases in frame from base 1. V is shortened by 0 bases, J by 1 base, and the region joining them spans 7 bases. In the germline V gene, CDR1 corresponds to SGDLS and CDR2 to YYNGEE. The hyperthyroidism patients were 18 to 65 years old and newly diagnosed, with a disease duration of less than 2 months. Patients with other autoimmune diseases, uncontrolled infections, pregnancy or lactation were excluded. Diagnosis relied on clinical symptoms, serum thyroxine, TRAb, thyroid ultrasound and orbital computed tomography. Trizol reagent was used to extract the total RNA, and its quality was then checked on an Agilent 2100 Bioanalyzer. This clonotype was recorded at least ten times. The clone's antigen remains unknown. No clone much larger than this one lies a single base away; base qualities are absent.

TCR beta CDR3 regions were amplified from RNA transcripts for repertoire sequencing. HTBI primers and the Qiagen OneStep RT-PCR kit were used in a first-round RT-PCR, which was followed by a second-round multiplex PCR, size selection and purification. Libraries were sequenced paired-end with 100 bp reads on an Illumina HiSeq2000. The authors processed their data as follows. SOAPnuke was used to process the reads, removing any read that contained adapters or uncalled bases, had a mean Phred below 15, or lacked an exact match to the constant primer or identifier. COPE v1.2.5 was used to merge high-quality paired reads. Unique nucleotide sequences were defined as clonotypes and aligned to IMGT TRB V, D and J references using MiTCR v1.1. Analysis was restricted to V-J combinations with a frequency above 0.0001, which covered roughly 99% of repertoires. For each V-J combination, a TCR clonal expansion and chaos score was defined as the ratio of F50 clonal expansion to chaos observed in the TCRdist matrix. Features were reduced by Welch's t-statistics and random forest to approximately 12 V-J combinations, which fed a naive Bayes classifier. Thyroid-blood repertoire similarity was quantified with the Morisita-Horn index. The raw public reads went through TCRdb reprocessing: fastp at Q25, MiXCR clone calling, in-frame beta chains kept. Under each unique CDR3 protein, matching rows form one entry showing the most common genes and DNA. The V and J calls were not made by the authors but by TCRdb's processing. This sample gives some 1.1 million distinct CDR3 sequences in total; about 36% of them show up just once. The ten largest account for 11% of the sample.

Rearrangement joined TRBV9 to TRBJ1-1; the D gene is not confidently resolved. Sequencing input: peripheral blood or thyroid tissue (not recorded which). This TCR derives from an adult man with Graves' hyperthyroidism. The sequenced DNA is TGTGCCAGCAGCGTAGAAACAGAGAACACTGAAGCTTTCTTT. This yields the protein CASSVETENTEAFF.